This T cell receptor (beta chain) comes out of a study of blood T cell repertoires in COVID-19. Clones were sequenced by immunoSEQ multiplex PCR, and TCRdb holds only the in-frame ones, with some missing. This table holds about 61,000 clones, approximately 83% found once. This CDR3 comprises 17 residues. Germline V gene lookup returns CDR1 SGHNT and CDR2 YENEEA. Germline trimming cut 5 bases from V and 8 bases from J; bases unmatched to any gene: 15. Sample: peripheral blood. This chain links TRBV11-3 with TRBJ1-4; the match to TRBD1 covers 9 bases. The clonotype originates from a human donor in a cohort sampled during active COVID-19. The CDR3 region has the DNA TGTGCCAGCAGCCCCCCGTACAGGGGGCAGGGAAAAGAAAAACTGTTTTTT. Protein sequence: CASSPPYRGQGKEKLFF.